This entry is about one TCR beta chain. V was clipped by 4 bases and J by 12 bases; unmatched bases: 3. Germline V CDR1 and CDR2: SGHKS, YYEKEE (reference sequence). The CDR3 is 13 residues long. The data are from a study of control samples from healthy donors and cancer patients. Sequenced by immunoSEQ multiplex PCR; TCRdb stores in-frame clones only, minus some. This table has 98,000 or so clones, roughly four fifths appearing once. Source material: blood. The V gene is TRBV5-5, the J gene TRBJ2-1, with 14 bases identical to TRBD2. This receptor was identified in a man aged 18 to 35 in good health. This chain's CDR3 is CASSPGLAGGQFF. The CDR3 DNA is TGTGCCAGCAGCCCCGGACTAGCGGGGGGGCAGTTCTTC.